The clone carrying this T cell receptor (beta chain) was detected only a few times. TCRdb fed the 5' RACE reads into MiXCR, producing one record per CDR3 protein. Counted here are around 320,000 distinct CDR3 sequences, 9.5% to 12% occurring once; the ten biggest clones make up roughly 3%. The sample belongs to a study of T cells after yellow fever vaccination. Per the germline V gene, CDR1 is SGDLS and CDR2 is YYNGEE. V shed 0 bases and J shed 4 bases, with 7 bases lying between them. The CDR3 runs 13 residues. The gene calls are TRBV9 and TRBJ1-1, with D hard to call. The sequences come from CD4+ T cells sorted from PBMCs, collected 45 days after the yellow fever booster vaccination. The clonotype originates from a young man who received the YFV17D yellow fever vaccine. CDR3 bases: TGTGCCAGCAGCGTAGTGGCAGGCACTGAAGCTTTCTTT. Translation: CASSVVAGTEAFF.